This T cell receptor beta chain was profiled in a study of beta chain features in type 1 diabetes. The sample holds a few counts of this clone. Isolated RNA was reverse transcribed in full, so expressed TCRB transcripts were sequenced. Method: immunoSEQ multiplex PCR; TCRdb's copy keeps in-frame clones and lacks some. The sample shows 350,000 to 400,000 clones, approximately 15% of them seen only once. The CDR3 runs to 12 residues. CDR1 is SGHNT, CDR2 YYREEE, per germline (reference sequence). V dropped 4 bases and J dropped 5 bases, with 7 bases sitting between them. V is TRBV5-4 and J is TRBJ2-1, with D uncertain. Sample: naive CD4+ T cells from blood. The receptor comes from a woman under 30 in good health. The CDR3 DNA reads as TGTGCCAGCAGCCCGCCGGACAATGAGCAGTTCTTC. Amino acids: CASSPPDNEQFF.